This entry is about one T cell receptor beta chain. Antigen specificity is unknown. Other DNA sequences in this specimen translate into the identical CDR3. This record comes from a study of shared clonotypes between healthy human individuals. Germline V CDR1 and CDR2: MDHEN, SYDVKM. Trimming cost V 5 bases and J 1 base; bases outside gene matches: 5. This CDR3 region has 14 residues. Donors were healthy HIV-negative adults without recent acute infections or vaccinations. Memory CD4+ cells were the fraction left after CD45RA+ naive selection. Method: immunoSEQ multiplex PCR; TCRdb's copy keeps in-frame clones and lacks some. The sample carries approximately 1.5 million clones, 95% to 99% recorded once. Study outcomes and limitations: Despite large depth, rarefaction showed incomplete sorted-subset sequencing.

The TCR originated in a man aged 30 to 39 in good health. The chain recombines TRBV28 with TRBJ2-7, with 7 bases aligning to TRBD1. The material sequenced was naive CD4+ T cells sorted from blood. Subset given: CD45RA+ positively selected. The CDR3: CASSLWDRSYEQYF. The CDR3 DNA is TGTGCCAGCAGTCTGTGGGACAGATCCTACGAGCAGTACTTC.